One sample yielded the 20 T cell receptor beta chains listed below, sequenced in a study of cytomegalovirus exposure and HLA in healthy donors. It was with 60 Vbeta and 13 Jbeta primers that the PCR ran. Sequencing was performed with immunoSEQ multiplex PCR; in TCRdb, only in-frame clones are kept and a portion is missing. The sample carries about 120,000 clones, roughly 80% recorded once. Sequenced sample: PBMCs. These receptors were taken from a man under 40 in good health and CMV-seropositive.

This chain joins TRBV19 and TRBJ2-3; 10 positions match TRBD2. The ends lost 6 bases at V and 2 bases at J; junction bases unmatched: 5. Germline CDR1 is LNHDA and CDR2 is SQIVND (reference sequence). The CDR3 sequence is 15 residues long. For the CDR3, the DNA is TGTGCCAGTAGAGGTAGCGGGAGGCCCACAGATACGCAGTATTTT. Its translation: CASRGSGRPTDTQYF.

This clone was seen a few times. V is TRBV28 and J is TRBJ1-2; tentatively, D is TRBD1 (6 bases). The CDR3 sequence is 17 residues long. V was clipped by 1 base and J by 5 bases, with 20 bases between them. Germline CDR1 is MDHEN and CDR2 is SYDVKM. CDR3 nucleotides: TGTGCCAGCAGTTTATTGCGCCCCCCAACAGGGAATTATGGCTACACCTTC. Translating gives CASSLLRPPTGNYGYTF.

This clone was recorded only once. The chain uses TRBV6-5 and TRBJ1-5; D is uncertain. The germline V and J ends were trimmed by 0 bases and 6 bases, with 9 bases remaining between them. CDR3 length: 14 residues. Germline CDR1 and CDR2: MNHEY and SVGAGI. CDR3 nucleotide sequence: TGTGCCAGCAGTTACTCTGGTCTGAGTCAGCCCCAGCATTTT. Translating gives CASSYSGLSQPQHF.

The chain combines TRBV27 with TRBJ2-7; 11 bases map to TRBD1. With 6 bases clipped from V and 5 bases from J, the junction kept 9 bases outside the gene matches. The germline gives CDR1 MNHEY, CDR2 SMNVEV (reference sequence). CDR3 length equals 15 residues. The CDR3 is CASSKPGQGVDEQYF. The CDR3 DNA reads TGTGCCAGCAGCAAACCGGGACAGGGGGTGGACGAGCAGTACTTC.

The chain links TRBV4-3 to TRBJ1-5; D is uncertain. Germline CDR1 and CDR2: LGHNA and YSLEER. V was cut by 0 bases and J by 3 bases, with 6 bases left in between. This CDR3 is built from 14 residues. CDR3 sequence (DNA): TGCGCCAGCAGCCAAGACCCGGTCAATCAGCCCCAGCATTTT. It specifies CASSQDPVNQPQHF.

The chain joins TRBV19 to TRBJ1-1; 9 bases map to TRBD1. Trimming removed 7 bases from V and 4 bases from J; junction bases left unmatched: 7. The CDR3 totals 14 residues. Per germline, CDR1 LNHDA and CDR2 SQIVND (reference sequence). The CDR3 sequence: CASTPTGGTTEAFF. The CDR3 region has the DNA TGTGCCAGTACCCCGACAGGGGGGACCACTGAAGCTTTCTTT.

CDR3 sequence reads: CASSQDSGDYGYTF. The DNA of the CDR3 is TGTGCCAGCAGCCAAGATTCAGGGGACTATGGCTACACCTTC. The chain joins TRBV4-2 to TRBJ1-2; possibly TRBD1 for D (6 bases). V lost 0 bases and J 3 bases, leaving 8 bases between the germline ends. Germline CDR1 reads LGHNA; CDR2 reads YNFKEQ. This CDR3 region has 14 residues.

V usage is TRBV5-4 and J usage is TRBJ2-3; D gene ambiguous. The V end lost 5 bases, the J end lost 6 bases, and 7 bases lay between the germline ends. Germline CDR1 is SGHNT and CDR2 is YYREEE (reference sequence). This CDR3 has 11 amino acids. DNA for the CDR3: TGTGCCAGCAGACTCGCGGATACGCAGTATTTT. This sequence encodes CASRLADTQYF.

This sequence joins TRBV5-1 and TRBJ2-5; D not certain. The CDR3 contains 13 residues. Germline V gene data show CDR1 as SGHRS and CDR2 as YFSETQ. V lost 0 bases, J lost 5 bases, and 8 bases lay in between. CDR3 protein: CASSLAGGETQYF. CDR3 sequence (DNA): TGCGCCAGCAGCTTGGCAGGTGGGGAGACCCAGTACTTC.

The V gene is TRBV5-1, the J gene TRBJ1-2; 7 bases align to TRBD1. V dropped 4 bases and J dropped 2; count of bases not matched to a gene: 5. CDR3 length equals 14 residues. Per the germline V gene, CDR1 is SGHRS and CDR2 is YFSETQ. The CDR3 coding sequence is TGCGCCAGCAGCGTGACAGGGTCCAACTATGGCTACACCTTC. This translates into CASSVTGSNYGYTF.

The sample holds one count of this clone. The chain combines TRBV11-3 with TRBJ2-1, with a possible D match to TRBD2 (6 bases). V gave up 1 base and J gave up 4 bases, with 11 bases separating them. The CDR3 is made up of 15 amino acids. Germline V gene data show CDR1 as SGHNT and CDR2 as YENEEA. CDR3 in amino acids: CASSLGTGVYNEQFF. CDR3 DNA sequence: TGTGCCAGCAGCTTAGGAACGGGAGTATACAATGAGCAGTTCTTC. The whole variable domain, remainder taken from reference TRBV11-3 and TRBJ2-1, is EAGVVQSPRYKIIEKKQPVAFWCNPISGHNTLYWYLQNLGQGPELLIRYENEEAVDDSQLPKDRFSAERLKGVDSTLKIQPAELGDSAVYLCASSLGTGVYNEQFFGPGTRLTVL.

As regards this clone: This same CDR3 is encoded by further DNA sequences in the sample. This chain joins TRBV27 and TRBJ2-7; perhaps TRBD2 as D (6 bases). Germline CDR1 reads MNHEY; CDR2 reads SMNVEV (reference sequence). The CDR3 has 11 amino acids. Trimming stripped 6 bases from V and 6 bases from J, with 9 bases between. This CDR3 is CASSLGGEQYF. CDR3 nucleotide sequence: TGTGCCAGCAGCCTGGGGGGCGAGCAGTACTTC.

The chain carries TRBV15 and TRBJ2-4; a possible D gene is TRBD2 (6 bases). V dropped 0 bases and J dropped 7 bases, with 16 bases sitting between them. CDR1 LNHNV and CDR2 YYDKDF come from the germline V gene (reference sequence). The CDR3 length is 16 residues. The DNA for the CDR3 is TGTGCCACCAGCAGAGATGGGGAGGATGAGGCGAACATTCAGTACTTC. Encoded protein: CATSRDGEDEANIQYF.

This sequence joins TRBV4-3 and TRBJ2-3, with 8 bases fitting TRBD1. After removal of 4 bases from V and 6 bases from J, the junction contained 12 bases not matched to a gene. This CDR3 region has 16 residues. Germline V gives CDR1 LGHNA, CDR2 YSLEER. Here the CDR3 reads CASSRGTGSRLDTQYF. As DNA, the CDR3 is TGCGCCAGCAGCCGGGGGACAGGTTCTCGATTGGATACGCAGTATTTT.

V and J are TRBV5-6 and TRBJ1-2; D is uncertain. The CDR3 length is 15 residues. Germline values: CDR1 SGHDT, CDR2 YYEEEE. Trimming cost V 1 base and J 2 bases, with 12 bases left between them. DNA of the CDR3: TGTGCCAGCAGCTTGCAGGTGTCACTCAACTATGGCTACACCTTC. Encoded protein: CASSLQVSLNYGYTF.

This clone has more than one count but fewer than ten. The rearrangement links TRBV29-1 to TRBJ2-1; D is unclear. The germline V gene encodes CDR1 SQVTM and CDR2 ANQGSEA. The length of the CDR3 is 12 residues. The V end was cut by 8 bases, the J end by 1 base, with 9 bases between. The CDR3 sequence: CSLRSSYNEQFF. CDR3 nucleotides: TGCAGCCTAAGGAGTTCCTACAATGAGCAGTTCTTC.

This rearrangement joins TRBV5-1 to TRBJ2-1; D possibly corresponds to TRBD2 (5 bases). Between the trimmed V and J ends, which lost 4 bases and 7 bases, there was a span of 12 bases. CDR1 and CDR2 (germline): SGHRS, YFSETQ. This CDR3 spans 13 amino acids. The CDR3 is CASSPGISNEQFF. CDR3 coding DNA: TGCGCCAGCAGCCCCGGGATAAGTAATGAGCAGTTCTTC.

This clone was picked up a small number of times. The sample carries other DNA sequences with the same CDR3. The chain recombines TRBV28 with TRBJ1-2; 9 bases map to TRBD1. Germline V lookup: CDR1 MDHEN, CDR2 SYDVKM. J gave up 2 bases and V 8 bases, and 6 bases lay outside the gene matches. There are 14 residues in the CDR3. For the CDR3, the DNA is TGTGCCAGCCGGGGACAGGGACTAAACTATGGCTACACCTTC. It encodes CASRGQGLNYGYTF.

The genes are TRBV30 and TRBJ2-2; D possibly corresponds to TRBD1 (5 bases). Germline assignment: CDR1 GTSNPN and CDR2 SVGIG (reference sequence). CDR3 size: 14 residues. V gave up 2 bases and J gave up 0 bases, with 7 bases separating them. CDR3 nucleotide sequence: TGTGCCTGGAGTACAGGATCGAACACCGGGGAGCTGTTTTTT. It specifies CAWSTGSNTGELFF.

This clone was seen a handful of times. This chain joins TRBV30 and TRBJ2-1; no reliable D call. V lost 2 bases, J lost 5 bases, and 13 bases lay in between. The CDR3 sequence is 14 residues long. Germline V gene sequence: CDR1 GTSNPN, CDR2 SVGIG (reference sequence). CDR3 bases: TGTGCCTGGAGTCCGAGCGTCTTAAACAATGAGCAGTTCTTC. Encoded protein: CAWSPSVLNNEQFF.